The rows below give T cell receptor beta chains drawn from one sample of a study of T cells in Graves' hyperthyroidism and ophthalmopathy. TCRdb passed the multiplex PCR reads through MiXCR, listing each CDR3 protein once. The top ten clones hold roughly 39% of a sample with 330,000 or so distinct CDR3 sequences, roughly 19% of them seen once. Sequencing was done on a sample of blood. These receptors were taken from a man aged 45-65 years with Graves' ophthalmopathy. CDR3s include the opening cysteine and the closing phenylalanine or tryptophan. D genes are given only for firm matches. Where a row states a size, it is once, few, many or the class of an expanded clone; other rows omit it.

clone_size d_call j_call v_call cdr3_length cdr3_aa cdr3_nt
many . TRBJ2-2 TRBV5-1 12 CASSLGGRELFF TGCGCCAGCAGCTTGGGAGGCCGGGAGCTGTTTTTT
few TRBD2 TRBJ2-5 TRBV25-1 14 CASSVAGGVETQYF TGTGCCAGCAGTGTAGCGGGAGGGGTCGAGACCCAGTACTTC
many TRBD1 TRBJ1-1 TRBV3-1 14 CASSRAGGTYQAFF TGTGCCAGCAGCCGCGCAGGGGGCACCTATCAAGCTTTCTTT
many . TRBJ2-7 TRBV11-2 13 CASSFGFSYEQYF TGTGCCAGCAGCTTCGGGTTTTCCTACGAGCAGTACTTC
many . TRBJ1-1 TRBV2 15 CASSVSTDLNTEAFF TGTGCCAGCAGTGTCTCGACAGACTTGAACACTGAAGCTTTCTTT
. TRBD1 TRBJ1-2 TRBV30 13 CAWGEDRSYGYTF TGTGCCTGGGGTGAGGACAGGTCTTATGGCTACACCTTC
few TRBD1 TRBJ2-7 TRBV15 16 CATSRGATDRTYEQYF TGTGCCACCAGCAGAGGTGCCACGGACAGGACCTACGAGCAGTACTTC
. . TRBJ2-2 TRBV2 13 CASSESSSEELFF TGTGCCAGCAGTGAGTCAAGTTCTGAGGAGCTGTTTTTT
many . TRBJ1-1 TRBV2 13 CASRTAMNTEAFF TGTGCCAGCAGGACAGCCATGAACACTGAAGCTTTCTTT
many TRBD2 TRBJ2-1 TRBV2 18 CASSEGASGRDLYNEQFF TGTGCCAGCAGTGAAGGGGCTAGCGGGAGGGACCTCTACAATGAGCAGTTCTTC
. TRBD2 TRBJ2-7 TRBV10-2 12 CASTPGGREQYF TGTGCCAGCACCCCGGGGGGGCGCGAGCAGTACTTC
. . TRBJ1-1 TRBV5-1 15 CASSLAGDSGTEAFF TGCGCCAGCAGCTTGGCCGGGGATAGTGGGACTGAAGCTTTCTTT
. . TRBJ2-1 TRBV19 17 CASSKGWGTNSYNEQFF TGTGCCAGTAGTAAAGGGTGGGGGACCAACTCCTACAATGAGCAGTTCTTC
many . TRBJ1-6 TRBV5-5 12 CASSLTVGPLHF TGTGCCAGCAGTCTGACTGTTGGACCCCTCCACTTT
many TRBD1 TRBJ2-1 TRBV5-1 17 CASSLAGMGQAHNEQFF TGCGCCAGCAGCTTGGCCGGAATGGGACAGGCTCACAATGAGCAGTTCTTC
. TRBD2 TRBJ2-7 TRBV7-2 15 CASSSTGTSYYEQYF TGTGCCAGCAGCTCAACCGGGACTAGCTACTACGAGCAGTACTTC
many . TRBJ2-3 TRBV28 15 CASSPTRTATDTQYF TGTGCCAGCAGTCCCACCCGGACAGCCACAGATACGCAGTATTTT
. . TRBJ2-3 TRBV7-2 15 CASSFSGGDTDTQYF TGTGCCAGCAGCTTTAGCGGAGGGGATACAGATACGCAGTATTTT